This T cell receptor (beta chain) is from a study of vaccination effects on CD4 cells after COVID-19. About the study: Both of the two convalescent patients gave a sample, one 16 days and one a week before vaccination.

ViraFEST assay sequencing came after antigen-specific CD4+ T cells were expanded with viral peptide pools. Culturing for around eleven days preceded CD4+ T cell isolation. Documented for the person is a PCR-confirmed SARS-CoV-2 infection occurring between March and December 2020. Each well held around 2 million PBMC cultured with around 9.7 ug/ml peptides and roughly 10 IU/ml IL-2. Generated by immunoSEQ multiplex PCR, the TCRdb table keeps only in-frame clones and is missing some. The table records around 75,000 clones, 73% of them present only once. Germline CDR1 reads LNHDA; CDR2 reads SQIVND (reference sequence). V lost 1 base and J lost 0, with 21 bases in between. The CDR3 covers 19 residues. About this clone itself: Its specificity is unknown.

This specimen consisted of CD4+ T cells from PBMCs cultured with HIV peptides, obtained before COVID-19 vaccination. Subset: HIV-1 Nef peptide pool negative control/reference culture. The receptor's source is a human donor who had a prior SARS-CoV-2 infection. The V call is TRBV19, the J call TRBJ1-2, with D possibly matching TRBD1 (5 bases). Here the CDR3 DNA reads TGTGCCAGTAGTATAGGCCTCTACGGTCAGACAGATACTAACTATGGCTACACCTTC. Its translation: CASSIGLYGQTDTNYGYTF.